Following are 27 T cell receptor beta chains from one sample sequenced in a study of vaccination effects on CD4 cells after COVID-19. The antigens these receptors bind are not known. Following an approximately 9-day culture, CD4+ T cells were purified. Two doses of either BNT162b2 or mRNA-1273 were given to each participant. The assay was immunoSEQ multiplex PCR, and TCRdb's table has in-frame clones only and misses some. Of 45,000 to 60,000 clones listed, about 70% are singletons. Sequences were derived from CD4+ T cells from PBMCs cultured without peptide, sampled after COVID-19 vaccination. All receptors come from a human donor who received a COVID-19 vaccine.

This chain connects TRBV24-1 to TRBJ1-2, with a weak D call TRBD1 (6 bases). Germline values: CDR1 KGHDR, CDR2 SFDVKD. This CDR3 comprises 14 residues. The V and J ends lost 4 bases and 6 bases respectively, with 14 bases between them. CDR3 in amino acids: CATSESGQPNGYTF. The DNA of the CDR3 is TGTGCCACCAGTGAGTCAGGACAGCCAAATGGCTACACCTTC.

This chain links TRBV2 with TRBJ2-2; 11 bases map to TRBD2. Losses at the gene ends were 2 bases for V and 2 bases for J; bases not matched to a gene: 7. Per the germline V gene, CDR1 is SNHLY and CDR2 is FYNNEI. This CDR3 is 18 amino acids long. In nucleotides, the CDR3 is TGTGCCAGCAGTGAAATGTATCGACTAGCGGGAAACACCGGGGAGCTGTTTTTT. This sequence encodes CASSEMYRLAGNTGELFF.

This clone was seen more than once but under ten times. The gene calls are TRBV20-1 and TRBJ2-7; 12 nucleotides agree with TRBD2. In germline, CDR1 is DFQATT, CDR2 SNEGSKA (reference sequence). V lost 3 bases, J lost 9 bases, and 9 bases stayed unmatched. CDR3 length equals 14 residues. The CDR3 sequence is CSASPASGGVAQYF. In DNA form, the CDR3 reads TGCAGTGCTAGTCCGGCTAGCGGGGGGGTTGCGCAGTACTTC.

The chain uses TRBV5-1 and TRBJ1-2, with 8 bases identical to TRBD1. Germline trimming cut 4 bases from V and 8 bases from J; bases unmatched to any gene: 7. This CDR3 has 13 residues. CDR1 SGHRS and CDR2 YFSETQ come from the germline V gene. CDR3 residues: CASSQDRGGGYTF. CDR3 bases: TGCGCCAGCAGCCAAGACAGGGGTGGGGGCTACACCTTC.

V and J are TRBV10-3 and TRBJ2-7; 8 nucleotides align to TRBD2. This CDR3 has 15 amino acids. CDR1 is ENHRY, CDR2 SYGVKD, per germline. Trimming removed 6 bases from V and 3 bases from J; junction bases left unmatched: 10. CDR3 protein: CAISEARTSFYEQYF. The CDR3 DNA is TGTGCCATCAGCGAAGCTAGGACTAGCTTCTACGAGCAGTACTTC.

This clone was detected only a few times. The chain uses TRBV11-3 and TRBJ2-1; 8 bases map to TRBD2. The CDR3 sequence is 15 residues long. CDR1 is SGHNT and CDR2 is YENEEA in the germline V gene. V was pared by 1 base and J by 6 bases, with 5 bases of the junction left unmatched. CDR3 nucleotide sequence: TGTGCCAGCAGCTTAGGGCCGGGAGGGATCAATGAGCAGTTCTTC. Its translation: CASSLGPGGINEQFF.

The genes are TRBV18 and TRBJ2-7; D call uncertain. Germline CDR1 and CDR2: KGHSH and LQKENI. V lost 3 bases, J lost 5 bases, and 8 bases lay in between. The CDR3 sequence is 12 residues long. Written as DNA, the CDR3 is TGTGCCAGCTCACCGTGGAACGACGAGCAGTACTTC. Translating gives CASSPWNDEQYF.

The chain carries TRBV7-9 and TRBJ1-3, with TRBD1 matching over 8 bases. Germline-derived CDR1 and CDR2 are SEHNR and FQNEAQ (reference sequence). The CDR3 has 16 residues. V lost 4 bases and J lost 0; bases outside the gene matches: 5. CDR3 sequence: CASSSPGQASGNTIYF. The CDR3 nucleotides read TGTGCCAGCAGCTCGCCGGGACAGGCCTCTGGAAACACCATATATTTT.

The chain employs TRBV5-1 and TRBJ1-2, with D possibly TRBD1 on 5 matching bases. Per germline, CDR1 SGHRS and CDR2 YFSETQ. The CDR3 is 15 residues long. V was trimmed by 4 bases and J by 5 bases, leaving 18 bases between them. The CDR3 loop reads CASSLDPGTPYGYTF. Written as DNA, the CDR3 is TGCGCCAGCAGCCTAGACCCCGGGACGCCGTATGGCTACACCTTC.

The chain joins TRBV21-1 to TRBJ2-7; the D call of TRBD2 is as the table states it, not checked on the DNA. TRBV21-1 is deemed a pseudogene. The CDR3 runs to 17 residues. The chain's CDR3 is CASSKGSSNLHSYEQYF. In nucleotides, the CDR3 is TGTGCCAGCAGCAAAGGTAGTAGCAACCTTCATTCCTACGAGCAGTACTTC.

This clone showed up just once. The chain links TRBV3-1 (or the pseudogene TRBV3-2) to TRBJ2-5; 11 bases match TRBD2. CDR3 length: 16 amino acids. Germline lookup yields CDR1 LGHDT and CDR2 YNNKEL (reference sequence). Trimming removed 0 bases from V and 7 bases from J; junction bases left unmatched: 7. CDR3 region: CASSQDPTSGIGTQYF. The CDR3, as DNA: TGTGCCAGCAGCCAAGATCCGACTAGCGGGATAGGGACCCAGTACTTC.

J is TRBJ2-5 and V is TRBV19; 7 nucleotides agree with TRBD2. The CDR3 has 15 residues. The germline CDR1 and CDR2 sequences are LNHDA and SQIVND (reference sequence). Trimming at V came to 0 bases and at J to 3 bases, leaving 4 bases not matched to a gene. CDR3 coding DNA: TGTGCCAGTAGTATAGACGGGGCGGGGGAAGAGACCCAGTACTTC. This codes for CASSIDGAGEETQYF. The variable domain in full, completed from reference TRBV19 and TRBJ2-5, reads DGGITQSPKYLFRKEGQNVTLSCEQNLNHDAMYWYRQDPGQGLRLIYYSQIVNDFQKGDIAEGYSVSREKKESFPLTVTSAQKNPTAFYLCASSIDGAGEETQYFGPGTRLLVL.

This clone was counted only a few times. Here the CDR3 reads CASSYRGALDSPRYNEQFF. In DNA form, the CDR3 reads TGTGCCAGCTCTTATAGGGGGGCGCTTGATAGCCCCCGCTACAATGAGCAGTTCTTC. The chain is built from TRBV28 and TRBJ2-1; D is possibly TRBD1 or TRBD2 (6 bases each). V gave up 8 bases and J gave up 3 bases, with 29 bases separating them. CDR3 size: 19 residues. The germline CDR1 and CDR2 sequences are MDHEN and SYDVKM.

This chain uses TRBV12-3 or TRBV12-4 with TRBJ1-1; D gene unclear. This CDR3 contains 11 residues. V lost 4 bases and J 9 bases, leaving 9 bases between the germline ends. For the CDR3, the DNA is TGTGCCAGCAGTTCCCGGAACAAAGCTTTCTTT. The encoded protein is CASSSRNKAFF.

The genes are TRBV4-1 and TRBJ2-5; possibly TRBD2 for D (6 bases). Trimming removed 0 bases at V and 3 bases at J, with 8 bases between. Germline values: CDR1 MGHRA, CDR2 YSYEKL. The CDR3 has 14 amino acids. CDR3 coding DNA: TGCGCCAGCAGCCAAGACTCGGGGGAAGAGACCCAGTACTTC. It encodes CASSQDSGEETQYF.

Regarding this clone: This same CDR3 is encoded by further DNA sequences in the sample. CDR3 amino acids: CASSVGSAGAYNEQFF. The CDR3 DNA reads as TGTGCCAGCAGCGTAGGGTCAGCGGGCGCTTACAATGAGCAGTTCTTC. The V gene is TRBV9, the J gene TRBJ2-1, with D possibly being TRBD2 (6 bases). Trimming pared 0 bases from V and 4 bases from J, leaving 14 bases between. Germline V CDR1 and CDR2: SGDLS, YYNGEE. This CDR3 spans 16 amino acids.

The genes are TRBV6-5 and TRBJ2-5; 11 nucleotides align to TRBD2. With 3 bases clipped from V and 1 base from J, the junction kept 1 base outside the gene matches. Germline V gene sequence: CDR1 MNHEY, CDR2 SVGAGI. CDR3 length: 15 residues. The DNA of the CDR3 is TGTGCCAGCAGTTATAGCGGGAGGGCCCAAGAGACCCAGTACTTC. Its translation is CASSYSGRAQETQYF.

This rearrangement joins TRBV18 to TRBJ1-5; 7 nucleotides line up with TRBD1. The V and J ends lost 2 bases and 3 bases, in that order; junction bases with no gene match: 4. CDR1 KGHSH and CDR2 LQKENI come from the germline V gene. This CDR3 spans 15 amino acids. CDR3 in DNA: TGTGCCAGCTCACCAAGGACAGGCCACAATCAGCCCCAGCATTTT. Its translation is CASSPRTGHNQPQHF.

The CDR3 loop is CASSLATGAGNTEAFF. DNA of the CDR3: TGTGCCAGCAGCCTCGCGACAGGCGCGGGGAACACTGAAGCTTTCTTT. The chain recombines TRBV11-2 with TRBJ1-1, with D possibly TRBD1 on 6 matching bases. This CDR3 spans 16 amino acids. Trimming removed 5 bases at V and 1 base at J, with 17 bases between. The V gene's germline CDR1 is SGHAT and CDR2 FQNNGV.

J is TRBJ2-5 and V is TRBV18; possibly TRBD1 or TRBD2 for D (5 bases each). Germline V CDR1 and CDR2: KGHSH, LQKENI. The CDR3 loop spans 13 amino acids. Trimming stripped 6 bases from V and 3 bases from J, with 11 bases between. The CDR3 DNA is TGTGCCAGCTCGCCGAGGGGTGAAGAGACCCAGTACTTC. Protein product: CASSPRGEETQYF.

The gene calls are TRBV18 and TRBJ1-1; D remains unclear. The CDR3 spans 16 residues. Germline lookup yields CDR1 KGHSH and CDR2 LQKENI. Between the trimmed V and J ends, which lost 0 bases and 1 base, there was a span of 12 bases. The CDR3 sequence is CASSPPIERRNTEAFF. CDR3 DNA sequence: TGTGCCAGCTCACCACCAATTGAACGGAGGAACACTGAAGCTTTCTTT.

This clone has only a few counts. The chain links TRBV3-1 (or the pseudogene TRBV3-2) to TRBJ2-2; 10 bases fit TRBD2. Trimming took 0 bases from V and 2 from J; bases not matched to a gene: 3. Per germline, CDR1 LGHDT and CDR2 YNNKEL (reference sequence). CDR3 size: 17 residues. In DNA, the CDR3 is TGTGCCAGCAGCCAAGATCGGACTAGCGGTAACACCGGGGAGCTGTTTTTT. Protein product: CASSQDRTSGNTGELFF.

The chain recombines TRBV2 with TRBJ2-2, with D unclear. Germline V gene lookup returns CDR1 SNHLY and CDR2 FYNNEI. The CDR3 runs 13 residues. Trimming removed 2 bases at V and 4 bases at J, with 5 bases between. The CDR3 here is CASSERITGELFF. For the CDR3, the DNA is TGTGCCAGCAGTGAACGGATCACCGGGGAGCTGTTTTTT.

The V gene is TRBV12-5, the J gene TRBJ1-1, with TRBD1 as a possible D gene (6 bases). Trimming took 2 bases from V and 8 from J, leaving 9 bases between them. In germline, CDR1 is LGHNT, CDR2 FRNRAP. The CDR3 length is 12 residues. CDR3 in DNA: TGTGCTAGTGGTTTGATCGACAGGGAAGCTTTCTTT. It is translated as CASGLIDREAFF.

The rearrangement links TRBV7-9 to TRBJ1-2, with 10 positions matching TRBD1. After removal of 0 bases from V and 3 bases from J, the junction contained 4 bases not matched to a gene. Germline V gives CDR1 SEHNR, CDR2 FQNEAQ (reference sequence). The CDR3 consists of 16 residues. CDR3 coding DNA: TGTGCCAGCAGCTTAGCCGGGACAGGGGCGGACTATGGCTACACCTTC. It specifies CASSLAGTGADYGYTF. Complete variable domain (other parts from reference TRBV7-9 and TRBJ1-2): DTGVSQNPRHKITKRGQNVTFRCDPISEHNRLYWYRQTLGQGPEFLTYFQNEAQLEKSRLLSDRFSAERPKGSFSTLEIQRTEQGDSAMYLCASSLAGTGADYGYTFGSGTRLTVV.

CDR3: CASSSGRGGPDTQYF. In DNA form, the CDR3 reads TGCGCCAGCAGCTCTGGACGGGGGGGCCCAGATACGCAGTATTTT. This chain links TRBV5-1 with TRBJ2-3, with 8 bases identical to TRBD2. Germline CDR1 is SGHRS and CDR2 is YFSETQ. The CDR3 length is 15 residues. Trimming removed 3 bases from V and 4 bases from J; junction bases left unmatched: 7.

The DNA for the CDR3 is TGTGCCAGCAGCTTAGGTGGAGGAAACTATGGCTACACCTTC. Its translation is CASSLGGGNYGYTF. V gene TRBV11-2 combines with J gene TRBJ1-2; no reliable D call. From germline, CDR1 is SGHAT and CDR2 FQNNGV. The CDR3 is 14 residues long. The germline V and J ends were trimmed by 1 base and 2 bases, with 8 bases remaining between them. The full variable domain, its missing parts supplied by reference TRBV11-2 and TRBJ1-2, is EAGVAQSPRYKIIEKRQSVAFWCNPISGHATLYWYQQILGQGPKLLIQFQNNGVVDDSQLPKDRFSAERLKGVDSTLKIQPAKLEDSAVYLCASSLGGGNYGYTFGSGTRLTVV.